What follows are 19 T cell receptor beta chains derived from one specimen sequenced in a study of T cell responses to AZD1222 COVID-19 vaccine. The repertoire was sequenced with immunoSEQ multiplex PCR; TCRdb's copy has only in-frame clones and lacks some. The data hold some 170,000 clones, with around 89% observed a single time. The specimen was peripheral blood, collected 28 days after the second dose of the MenACWY control vaccine. These receptors all stem from an adult who received the MenACWY meningococcal vaccine as a control.

The gene calls are TRBV29-1 and TRBJ2-3; possibly TRBD2 for D (6 bases). CDR3 length: 13 amino acids. Germline loops: CDR1 SQVTM, CDR2 ANQGSEA. Deletions cut 6 bases from V and 3 bases from J, with 13 bases between. The CDR3 DNA follows: TGCAGCGTCGGGACTTTGCGGACAGATACGCAGTATTTT. Its translation is CSVGTLRTDTQYF.

The chain uses TRBV29-1 and TRBJ1-3, with TRBD1 identical over 8 bases. Germline V gene sequence: CDR1 SQVTM, CDR2 ANQGSEA. The CDR3 runs 15 residues. V shed 5 bases, J shed 5 bases, and the junction held 11 bases outside the gene matches. CDR3 protein: CSVKGFQGARNTIYF. CDR3 DNA: TGCAGCGTTAAGGGATTCCAGGGGGCGCGAAACACCATATATTTT.

The V gene is TRBV30, the J gene TRBJ1-4; no clear D. This CDR3 contains 20 residues. Germline CDR1 is GTSNPN and CDR2 is SVGIG (reference sequence). Trimming pared 1 base from V and 7 bases from J, leaving 31 bases between. CDR3 region: CAWSGGTESFLTPRFEKLFF. As DNA, the CDR3 is TGTGCCTGGAGTGGGGGAACGGAGAGCTTCCTAACCCCGCGCTTTGAAAAACTGTTTTTT.

The rearrangement joins TRBV7-2 to TRBJ1-4; 8 bases are a match to TRBD1. Germline V gene data show CDR1 as SGHTA and CDR2 as FQGNSA. This CDR3 comprises 14 residues. V shed 5 bases, J shed 8 bases, and the junction held 7 bases outside the gene matches. CDR3 nucleotides: TGTGCCAGCAGCCTCGACAGGGGAGAAGAAAAACTGTTTTTT. Protein sequence: CASSLDRGEEKLFF.

The chain carries TRBV18 and TRBJ2-3; D uncertain. The CDR3 extends over 13 amino acids. The germline CDR1 and CDR2 sequences are KGHSH and LQKENI. The V end lost 5 bases, the J end lost 0 bases, and 6 bases lay between the germline ends. CDR3 nucleotide sequence: TGTGCCAGCTCAGTGTCTAGCACAGATACGCAGTATTTT. It encodes CASSVSSTDTQYF.

This clone was seen repeatedly, ten times or more. The chain recombines TRBV19 with TRBJ1-5; D is ambiguous. This CDR3 spans 16 amino acids. Trimming pared 6 bases from V and 2 bases from J, leaving 17 bases between. Germline-derived CDR1 and CDR2 are LNHDA and SQIVND (reference sequence). The CDR3 nucleotides are TGTGCCAGTAGACACTCAAGGGCCGAAGGCAATCAGCCCCAGCATTTT. This sequence encodes CASRHSRAEGNQPQHF. Full variable domain (missing parts from reference TRBV19 and TRBJ1-5): DGGITQSPKYLFRKEGQNVTLSCEQNLNHDAMYWYRQDPGQGLRLIYYSQIVNDFQKGDIAEGYSVSREKKESFPLTVTSAQKNPTAFYLCASRHSRAEGNQPQHFGDGTRLSIL.

The gene calls are TRBV13 and TRBJ1-1, with D possibly TRBD1 on 5 matching bases. CDR3 length: 13 amino acids. Germline V CDR1 and CDR2: PRHDT, FYEKMQ (reference sequence). Trimming left V 0 bases short and J 11 bases short, with 13 bases between. CDR3 sequence (DNA): TGTGCCAGCAGCTTAGGGGAGGGGTGGGACGCTTTCTTT. It is translated as CASSLGEGWDAFF.

The gene calls are TRBV19 and TRBJ2-2; D is ambiguous. This CDR3 comprises 14 residues. Trimming removed 5 bases at V and 4 bases at J, with 11 bases between. Germline values: CDR1 LNHDA, CDR2 SQIVND (reference sequence). The CDR3 DNA sequence: TGTGCCAGTAGTCCCCATGGGGTCACCGGGGAGCTGTTTTTT. This encodes CASSPHGVTGELFF.

The rearrangement links TRBV2 to TRBJ2-7; 8 bases map to TRBD1. This CDR3 has 12 residues. Germline-derived CDR1 and CDR2 are SNHLY and FYNNEI. With V trimmed by 6 bases and J by 2 bases, 0 bases remained unmatched. CDR3 sequence: CASRGQAYEQYF. The CDR3 nucleotides are TGTGCCAGCAGGGGACAGGCCTACGAGCAGTACTTC.

V and J are TRBV7-2 and TRBJ2-1; 8 nucleotides align to TRBD2. The germline V gene has CDR1 SGHTA and CDR2 FQGNSA. There are 16 residues in the CDR3. V trimming: 5 bases; J trimming: 0 bases; junction bases outside the gene matches: 6. The CDR3 spells CASSRAGTSSYNEQFF. CDR3 nucleotide sequence: TGTGCCAGCAGCCGGGCCGGGACTAGCTCCTACAATGAGCAGTTCTTC.

This sequence joins TRBV5-1 and TRBJ2-1; 11 nucleotides line up with TRBD2. The CDR3 contains 16 residues. Germline assignment: CDR1 SGHRS and CDR2 YFSETQ. The junction had 3 bases not matched to a gene; V was cut back by 2 bases and J by 2 bases. In DNA, the CDR3 is TGCGCCAGCAGCTTTTTAGCGGGAGGGGCCTACAATGAGCAGTTCTTC. Amino acid sequence: CASSFLAGGAYNEQFF.

The gene calls are TRBV6-4 and TRBJ2-1, with 7 bases lining up with TRBD2. CDR3 length equals 14 residues. CDR1 MRHNA and CDR2 SNTAGT come from the germline V gene. V lost 6 bases, J lost 3 bases, and 5 bases stayed unmatched. CDR3 nucleotide sequence: TGTGCCAGCAGAAGGGACTACAACTACAATGAGCAGTTCTTC. This gives the protein CASRRDYNYNEQFF.

The chain couples TRBV28 to TRBJ1-1; 7 bases line up with TRBD1. The germline gives CDR1 MDHEN, CDR2 SYDVKM. Losses at the gene ends were 6 bases for V and 0 bases for J; bases not matched to a gene: 13. The CDR3 has 17 amino acids. The DNA for the CDR3 is TGTGCCAGCAGACTCTACCCGGGACAGCCGATGAACACTGAAGCTTTCTTT. Residues: CASRLYPGQPMNTEAFF.

V is TRBV29-1 and J is TRBJ1-2; the match to TRBD1 covers 7 bases. Losses at the gene ends were 3 bases for V and 3 bases for J; bases not matched to a gene: 7. Germline loops: CDR1 SQVTM, CDR2 ANQGSEA. This CDR3 spans 14 amino acids. The CDR3 spells CSVEAGTDDYGYTF. As DNA, the CDR3 is TGCAGCGTTGAGGCCGGGACAGATGACTATGGCTACACCTTC. The whole variable domain, filled in from reference TRBV29-1 and TRBJ1-2, reads SAVISQKPSRDICQRGTSLTIQCQVDSQVTMMFWYRQQPGQSLTLIATANQGSEATYESGFVIDKFPISRPNLTFSTLTVSNMSPEDSSIYLCSVEAGTDDYGYTFGSGTRLTVV.

The chain has TRBV30 and TRBJ2-3; the match to TRBD2 covers 16 bases. This CDR3 comprises 18 residues. CDR1 and CDR2 from the germline V gene are GTSNPN and SVGIG (reference sequence). The V gene end was trimmed by 6 bases and the J gene end by 3 bases; junction bases not matched to a gene: 12. The CDR3 DNA is TGTGCCTGTCTCGCCACCGGGACTAGCGGGAGGGGGACAGATACGCAGTATTTT. This encodes CACLATGTSGRGTDTQYF.

This chain connects TRBV7-9 to TRBJ1-2; no definite D call. CDR3 length: 15 amino acids. V lost 1 base, J lost 8 bases, and 17 bases lay in between. Germline V CDR1 and CDR2: SEHNR, FQNEAQ (reference sequence). The CDR3 loop is CASSLVRRIYEGYTF. The CDR3 DNA follows: TGTGCCAGCAGCTTAGTGCGACGAATCTACGAAGGCTACACCTTC. Variable domain in full (rest from reference TRBV7-9 and TRBJ1-2): DTGVSQNPRHKITKRGQNVTFRCDPISEHNRLYWYRQTLGQGPEFLTYFQNEAQLEKSRLLSDRFSAERPKGSFSTLEIQRTEQGDSAMYLCASSLVRRIYEGYTFGSGTRLTVV.

The chain links TRBV28 to TRBJ2-5; 14 bases fit TRBD2. Germline V gene lookup returns CDR1 MDHEN and CDR2 SYDVKM. Trimming cost V 5 bases and J 5 bases; bases outside gene matches: 16. This CDR3 region has 19 residues. This CDR3 reads CASSPDTPGLAGGDETQYF. The CDR3 bases are TGTGCCAGCAGTCCCGACACCCCCGGACTAGCGGGAGGTGATGAGACCCAGTACTTC.

The chain's CDR3 is CATSGRVGTEAFF. The CDR3 DNA reads TGTGCCACCAGTGGCCGCGTGGGAACTGAAGCTTTCTTT. The chain combines TRBV24-1 with TRBJ1-1; no definite D call. The CDR3 length is 13 residues. Trimming cost V 5 bases and J 5 bases, with 11 bases left between them. Germline V lookup: CDR1 KGHDR, CDR2 SFDVKD.

The chain recombines TRBV25-1 with TRBJ1-4; D is perhaps TRBD1 (5 bases). V was shortened by 2 bases and J by 7 bases, with 11 bases between the two germline ends. The CDR3 is 14 residues long. Germline values: CDR1 MGHDK, CDR2 SYGVNS. DNA for the CDR3: TGTGCCAGCAGTGAAAGTGGGGCGTCTGAAAAACTGTTTTTT. Encoded protein: CASSESGASEKLFF.